The subject of this entry is one T cell receptor beta chain. Its antigen remains unidentified. No much larger clone is present one base from it, and per-base qualities are unavailable. Library preparation used the immunoSEQ multiplex PCR assay. The immuneACCESS repertoire file appears here via TCRdb, limited to in-frame rearrangements. These files lack a portion of the clones; in checked studies, under half of the deficit traces to unresolved V genes, and the cause of the others is not known. In this sample the table shows some 150,000 clones, approximately 92% of which occur a single time. The top ten clonotypes cover about 3.2% of the sample. V drops 9 bases and J drops 0 bases, leaving 6 bases in between. The germline V gene (reference sequence) sets CDR1 to WNHNN and CDR2 to SYGVQD. The CDR3 has 12 amino acids, counting the end cysteine and phenylalanine. Of the read, only the CDR3 DNA is kept; its 36 bases are in frame from base 1.

This sample is drawn from a study of control samples from healthy donors and cancer patients (dated by TCRdb to the early 2020s). The sequenced sample consisted of blood. This receptor chain uses TRBV10-1 and TRBJ1-3; perhaps TRBD1 is the D gene, with 5 bases matching. The TCR sequence derives from a man aged 25 to 40 in good health. The DNA sequence is given as TGCGCCAGGACAGTCTCTGGAAACACCATATATTTT. It codes for CARTVSGNTIYF.